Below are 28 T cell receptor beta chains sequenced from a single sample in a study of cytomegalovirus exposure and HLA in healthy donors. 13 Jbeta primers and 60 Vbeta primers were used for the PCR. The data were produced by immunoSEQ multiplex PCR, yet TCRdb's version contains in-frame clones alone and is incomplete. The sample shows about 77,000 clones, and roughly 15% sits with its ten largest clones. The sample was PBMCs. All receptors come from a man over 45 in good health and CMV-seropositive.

CDR3 sequence: CASMPSQGAEEQFF. Here the CDR3 DNA reads TGTGCCAGCATGCCCTCCCAGGGGGCTGAGGAGCAGTTCTTC. The J gene is TRBJ2-1, the V gene TRBV6-1, with 8 bases lining up with TRBD1. CDR1 is MNHNS, CDR2 SASEGT, per germline. Trimming removed 7 bases from V and 10 bases from J; junction bases left unmatched: 12. The CDR3 has 14 residues.

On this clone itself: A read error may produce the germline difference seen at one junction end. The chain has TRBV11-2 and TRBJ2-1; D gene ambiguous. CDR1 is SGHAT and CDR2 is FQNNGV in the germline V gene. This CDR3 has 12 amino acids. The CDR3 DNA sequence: TGTGCCAGCAGCCAATCCTACGATGAGCAGTTCTTC. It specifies CASSQSYDEQFF.

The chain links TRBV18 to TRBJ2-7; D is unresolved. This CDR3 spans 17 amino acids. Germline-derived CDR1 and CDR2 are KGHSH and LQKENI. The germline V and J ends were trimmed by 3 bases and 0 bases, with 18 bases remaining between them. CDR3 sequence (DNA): TGTGCCAGCTCACCGACTCCTCCCAGCGCAAGCTCCTACGAGCAGTACTTC. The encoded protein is CASSPTPPSASSYEQYF.

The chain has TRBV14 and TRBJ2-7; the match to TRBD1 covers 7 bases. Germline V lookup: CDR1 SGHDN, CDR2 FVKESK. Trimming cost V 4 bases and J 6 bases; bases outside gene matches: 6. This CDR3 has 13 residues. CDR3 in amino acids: CASSPLGGAEQYV. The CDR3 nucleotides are TGTGCCAGCAGCCCCTTAGGGGGCGCCGAGCAGTACGTC.

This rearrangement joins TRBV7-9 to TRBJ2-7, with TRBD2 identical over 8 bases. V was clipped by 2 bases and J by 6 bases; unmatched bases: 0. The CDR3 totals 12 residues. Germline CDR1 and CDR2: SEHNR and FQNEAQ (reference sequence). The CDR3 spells CASSLLAGEQYF. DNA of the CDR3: TGTGCCAGCAGCTTACTAGCGGGCGAGCAGTACTTC.

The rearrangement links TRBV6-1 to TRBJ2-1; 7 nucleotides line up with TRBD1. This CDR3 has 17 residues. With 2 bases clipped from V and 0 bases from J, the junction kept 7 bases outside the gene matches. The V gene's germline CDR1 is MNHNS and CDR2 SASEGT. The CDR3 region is CASSERQGSSSYNEQFF. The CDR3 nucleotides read TGTGCCAGCAGTGAAAGACAGGGTTCAAGCTCCTACAATGAGCAGTTCTTC.

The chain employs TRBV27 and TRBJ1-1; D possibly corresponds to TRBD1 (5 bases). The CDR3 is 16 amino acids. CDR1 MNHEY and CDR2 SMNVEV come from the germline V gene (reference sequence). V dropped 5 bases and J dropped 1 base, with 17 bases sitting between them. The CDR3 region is CASSLLARQPNTEAFF. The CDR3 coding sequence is TGTGCCAGCAGTCTATTGGCCCGACAGCCGAACACTGAAGCTTTCTTT.

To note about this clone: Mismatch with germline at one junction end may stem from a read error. CDR3 amino acids: CASRRAGETGEAQYF. The DNA for the CDR3 is TGTGCCAGCAGGAGGGCAGGGGAAACTGGAGAGGCCCAGTACTTC. This rearrangement joins TRBV6-5 to TRBJ2-5, with D perhaps TRBD1 (6 bases). The germline CDR1 and CDR2 sequences are MNHEY and SVGAGI. There are 15 residues in the CDR3.

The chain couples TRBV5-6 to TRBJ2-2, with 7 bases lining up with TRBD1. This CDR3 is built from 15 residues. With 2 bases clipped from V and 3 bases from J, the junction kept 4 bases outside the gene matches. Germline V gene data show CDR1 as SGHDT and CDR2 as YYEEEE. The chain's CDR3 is CASSLYDRDTGELFF. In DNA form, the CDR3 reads TGTGCCAGCAGCTTATACGACAGGGACACCGGGGAGCTGTTTTTT.

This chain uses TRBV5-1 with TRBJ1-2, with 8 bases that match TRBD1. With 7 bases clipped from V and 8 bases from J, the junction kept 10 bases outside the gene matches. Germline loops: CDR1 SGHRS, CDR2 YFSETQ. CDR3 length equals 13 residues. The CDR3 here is CASAESGGGGYTF. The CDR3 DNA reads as TGCGCCAGCGCCGAGTCAGGGGGCGGCGGCTACACCTTC.

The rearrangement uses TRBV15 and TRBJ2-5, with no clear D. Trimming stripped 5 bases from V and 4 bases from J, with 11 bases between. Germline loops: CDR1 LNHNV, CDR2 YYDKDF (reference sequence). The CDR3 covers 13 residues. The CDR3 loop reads CATSSHKIETQYF. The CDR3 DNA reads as TGTGCCACCAGCTCACATAAGATAGAGACCCAGTACTTC.

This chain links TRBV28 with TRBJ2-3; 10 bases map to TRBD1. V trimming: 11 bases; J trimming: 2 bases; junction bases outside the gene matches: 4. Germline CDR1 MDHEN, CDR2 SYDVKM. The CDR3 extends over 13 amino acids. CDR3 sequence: CAAGTGVTDTQYF. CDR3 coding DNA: TGTGCCGCCGGGACAGGGGTCACAGATACGCAGTATTTT.

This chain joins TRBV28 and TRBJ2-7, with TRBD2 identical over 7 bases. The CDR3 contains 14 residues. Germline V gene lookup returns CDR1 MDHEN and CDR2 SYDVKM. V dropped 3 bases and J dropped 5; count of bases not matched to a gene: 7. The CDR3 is CASSLNPRGDEQYF. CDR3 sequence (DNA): TGTGCCAGCAGTTTGAACCCCCGGGGGGACGAGCAGTACTTC.

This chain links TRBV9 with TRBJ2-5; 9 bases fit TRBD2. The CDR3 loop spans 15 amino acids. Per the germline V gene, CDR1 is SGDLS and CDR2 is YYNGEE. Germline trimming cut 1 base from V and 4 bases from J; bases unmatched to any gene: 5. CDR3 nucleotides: TGTGCCAGCAGCGTAAACAGCGGGGGGCGAGAGACCCAGTACTTC. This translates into CASSVNSGGRETQYF. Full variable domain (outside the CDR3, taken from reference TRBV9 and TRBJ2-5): DSGVTQTPKHLITATGQRVTLRCSPRSGDLSVYWYQQSLDQGLQFLIQYYNGEERAKGNILERFSAQQFPDLHSELNLSSLELGDSALYFCASSVNSGGRETQYFGPGTRLLVL.

Here the CDR3 reads CASSYFQVGETQYF. CDR3 in DNA: TGTGCCAGCAGTTACTTCCAGGTGGGAGAGACCCAGTACTTC. The chain combines TRBV6-5 with TRBJ2-5; D remains unclear. Trimming removed 1 base from V and 4 bases from J, with 10 bases in between. Germline values: CDR1 MNHEY, CDR2 SVGAGI. This CDR3 has 14 amino acids.

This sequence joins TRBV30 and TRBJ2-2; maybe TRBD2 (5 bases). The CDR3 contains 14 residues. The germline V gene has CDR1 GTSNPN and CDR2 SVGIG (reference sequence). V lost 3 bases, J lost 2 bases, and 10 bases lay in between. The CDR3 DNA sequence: TGTGCCTGGAGGGAGGACTTAAACACCGGGGAGCTGTTTTTT. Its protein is CAWREDLNTGELFF.

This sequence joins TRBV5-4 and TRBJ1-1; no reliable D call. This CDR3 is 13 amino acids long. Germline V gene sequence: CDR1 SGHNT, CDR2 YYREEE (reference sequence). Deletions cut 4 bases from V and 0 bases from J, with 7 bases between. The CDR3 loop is CASSAQVNTEAFF. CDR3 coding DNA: TGTGCCAGCAGCGCCCAGGTGAACACTGAAGCTTTCTTT.

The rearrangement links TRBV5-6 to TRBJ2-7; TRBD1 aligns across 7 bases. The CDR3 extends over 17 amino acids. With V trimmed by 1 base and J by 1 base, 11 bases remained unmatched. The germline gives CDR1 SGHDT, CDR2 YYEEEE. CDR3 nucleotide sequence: TGTGCCAGCAGCTTGTTCTGGACAGGCCCTTTGTCCTACGAGCAGTACGTC. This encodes CASSLFWTGPLSYEQYV.

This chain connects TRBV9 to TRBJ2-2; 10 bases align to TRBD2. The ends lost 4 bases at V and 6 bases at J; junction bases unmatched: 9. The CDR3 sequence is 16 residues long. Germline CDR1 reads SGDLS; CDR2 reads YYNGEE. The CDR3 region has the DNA TGTGCCAGCAGCCCCCTAGCGGGAGAGGCCCCCGGGGAGCTGTTTTTT. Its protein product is CASSPLAGEAPGELFF. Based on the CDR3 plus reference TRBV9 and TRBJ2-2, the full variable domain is DSGVTQTPKHLITATGQRVTLRCSPRSGDLSVYWYQQSLDQGLQFLIQYYNGEERAKGNILERFSAQQFPDLHSELNLSSLELGDSALYFCASSPLAGEAPGELFFGEGSRLTVL.

The CDR3 is CSTFWTGTTDTQYF. CDR3 in DNA: TGCAGCACATTCTGGACAGGGACCACAGATACGCAGTATTTT. The rearrangement links TRBV29-1 to TRBJ2-3; 8 nucleotides agree with TRBD1. The ends lost 8 bases at V and 2 bases at J; junction bases unmatched: 9. The CDR3 runs 14 residues. Germline V gene data show CDR1 as SQVTM and CDR2 as ANQGSEA.

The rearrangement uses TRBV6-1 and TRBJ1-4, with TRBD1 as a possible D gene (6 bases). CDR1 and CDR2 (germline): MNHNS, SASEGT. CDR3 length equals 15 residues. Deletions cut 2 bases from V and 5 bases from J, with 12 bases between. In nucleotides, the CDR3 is TGTGCCAGCAGTGAATTGGACAGATCAAATGAAAAACTGTTTTTT. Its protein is CASSELDRSNEKLFF.

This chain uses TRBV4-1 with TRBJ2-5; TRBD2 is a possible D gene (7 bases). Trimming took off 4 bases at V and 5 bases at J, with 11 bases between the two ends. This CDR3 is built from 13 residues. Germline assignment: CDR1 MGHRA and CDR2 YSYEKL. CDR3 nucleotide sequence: TGCGCCAGCAGCCGGGGGGGCCGGGAGACCCAGTACTTC. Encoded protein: CASSRGGRETQYF.

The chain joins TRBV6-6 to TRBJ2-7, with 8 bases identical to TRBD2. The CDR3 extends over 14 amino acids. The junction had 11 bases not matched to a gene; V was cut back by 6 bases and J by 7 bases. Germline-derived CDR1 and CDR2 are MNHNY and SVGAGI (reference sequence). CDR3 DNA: TGTGCCAGCAGCAATGGACTAGCCTTTAAAGAGCAGTACTTC. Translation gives CASSNGLAFKEQYF.

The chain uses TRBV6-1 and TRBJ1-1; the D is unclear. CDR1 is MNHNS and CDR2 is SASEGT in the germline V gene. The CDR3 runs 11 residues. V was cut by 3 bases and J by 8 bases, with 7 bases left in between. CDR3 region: CASSEPGEAFF. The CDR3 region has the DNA TGTGCCAGCAGTGAGCCAGGAGAAGCTTTCTTT.

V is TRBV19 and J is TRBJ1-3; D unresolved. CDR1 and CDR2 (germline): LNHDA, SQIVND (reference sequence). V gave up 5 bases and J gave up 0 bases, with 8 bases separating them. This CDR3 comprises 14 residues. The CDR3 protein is CASSRRDSGNTIYF. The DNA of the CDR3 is TGTGCCAGTAGTCGACGGGACTCTGGAAACACCATATATTTT.

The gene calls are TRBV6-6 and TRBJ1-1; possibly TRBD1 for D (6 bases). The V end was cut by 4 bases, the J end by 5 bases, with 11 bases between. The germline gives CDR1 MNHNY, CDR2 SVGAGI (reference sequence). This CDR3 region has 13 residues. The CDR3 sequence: CASSFSQGTEAFF. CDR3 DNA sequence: TGTGCCAGCAGTTTTTCCCAGGGGACTGAAGCTTTCTTT.

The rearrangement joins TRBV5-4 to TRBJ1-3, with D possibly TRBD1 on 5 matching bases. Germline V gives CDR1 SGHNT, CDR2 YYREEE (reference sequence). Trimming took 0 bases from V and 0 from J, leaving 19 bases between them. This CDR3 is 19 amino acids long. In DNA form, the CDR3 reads TGTGCCAGCAGCTTGGAACGGCAGGGATCTCCTACCTCTGGAAACACCATATATTTT. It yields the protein CASSLERQGSPTSGNTIYF.

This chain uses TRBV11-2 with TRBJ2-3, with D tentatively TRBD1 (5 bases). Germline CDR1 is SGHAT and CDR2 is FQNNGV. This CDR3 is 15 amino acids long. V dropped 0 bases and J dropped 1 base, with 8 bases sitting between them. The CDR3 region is CASSLDGAGTDTQYF. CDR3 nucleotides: TGTGCCAGCAGCTTAGATGGGGCCGGCACAGATACGCAGTATTTT.